One sample yielded the 12 T cell receptor beta chains listed below, sequenced in a study of blood T cell repertoires in COVID-19. The protocol was immunoSEQ multiplex PCR, while the TCRdb copy is restricted to in-frame clones and leaves out a portion. The sample lists a few hundred thousand clones, roughly nine tenths occurring once. What was sequenced was peripheral blood. These receptors all stem from a man between 60 and 70 years old with acute or convalescent COVID-19.

The rearrangement uses TRBV6-2 or TRBV6-3 and TRBJ2-3; 7 nucleotides line up with TRBD1. The CDR3 has 16 amino acids. Germline assignment: CDR1 MNHEY and CDR2 SVGEGT. V dropped 2 bases and J dropped 4; count of bases not matched to a gene: 9. CDR3 loop: CASSYGTEGGSDTQYF. The CDR3 DNA sequence: TGTGCCAGCAGTTACGGGACAGAGGGCGGGTCAGATACGCAGTATTTT.

The rearrangement uses TRBV19 and TRBJ1-1; TRBD1 agrees at 8 bases. J lost 1 base, V lost 8 bases, and 9 bases had no gene match. From germline, CDR1 is LNHDA and CDR2 SQIVND (reference sequence). The CDR3 sequence is 15 residues long. DNA for the CDR3: TGTGCCAGTCAGGAAGCCGGGACAGGGAACACTGAAGCTTTCTTT. It codes for CASQEAGTGNTEAFF. Variable domain in full (rest from reference TRBV19 and TRBJ1-1): DGGITQSPKYLFRKEGQNVTLSCEQNLNHDAMYWYRQDPGQGLRLIYYSQIVNDFQKGDIAEGYSVSREKKESFPLTVTSAQKNPTAFYLCASQEAGTGNTEAFFGQGTRLTVV.

V is TRBV4-1 and J is TRBJ1-2, with 8 bases that match TRBD1. V gave up 5 bases and J gave up 1 base; unmatched junction bases: 12. The CDR3 loop spans 17 amino acids. Germline values: CDR1 MGHRA, CDR2 YSYEKL. CDR3 sequence: CASSYAPGGDLNYGYTF. DNA of the CDR3: TGCGCCAGCAGCTACGCCCCAGGGGGCGACCTTAACTATGGCTACACCTTC.

This chain uses TRBV6-2 or TRBV6-3 with TRBJ2-5, with TRBD1 matching 9 bases. The germline V gene has CDR1 MNHEY and CDR2 SVGEGT. The J segment lost 1 base and the V segment lost 6 bases, leaving 3 bases of the junction unmatched. CDR3 length: 14 amino acids. CDR3 sequence reads: CASSLTGGQETQYF. CDR3 coding DNA: TGTGCCAGCAGCCTGACAGGGGGCCAAGAGACCCAGTACTTC.

The J gene is TRBJ2-7, the V gene TRBV7-9; 8 nucleotides agree with TRBD2. Per the germline V gene, CDR1 is SEHNR and CDR2 is FQNEAQ (reference sequence). V was pared by 2 bases and J by 2 bases, with 5 bases of the junction left unmatched. This CDR3 has 15 residues. CDR3 amino acids: CASSLRTSGAYEQYF. CDR3 coding DNA: TGTGCCAGCAGCTTACGTACTAGCGGAGCCTACGAGCAGTACTTC.

The V call is TRBV19, the J call TRBJ2-3, with TRBD2 identical over 9 bases. Germline V lookup: CDR1 LNHDA, CDR2 SQIVND (reference sequence). This CDR3 has 15 residues. The trim removed 5 bases at V and 3 bases at J, leaving 6 bases unmatched. CDR3 in DNA: TGTGCCAGTAGTTTCGGACTAGCGAAAACAGATACGCAGTATTTT. This gives the protein CASSFGLAKTDTQYF.

The J gene is TRBJ1-4, the V gene TRBV2; 7 bases are a match to TRBD1. The CDR3 totals 13 residues. Germline V lookup: CDR1 SNHLY, CDR2 FYNNEI. The junction had 7 bases not matched to a gene; V was cut back by 7 bases and J by 8 bases. The CDR3 sequence: CASTQGVSEKLFF. DNA for the CDR3: TGTGCCAGCACCCAGGGGGTTTCAGAAAAACTGTTTTTT.

V usage is TRBV11-3 and J usage is TRBJ2-1; D gene ambiguous. The ends were cut back, 0 bases at V and 3 bases at J, with 9 bases in the middle. This CDR3 is 15 amino acids long. Germline values: CDR1 SGHNT, CDR2 YENEEA. CDR3 DNA: TGTGCCAGCAGCTTAGAAACAGTAGGCTACAATGAGCAGTTCTTC. Residues: CASSLETVGYNEQFF.

The chain is built from TRBV11-1 and TRBJ2-5; D is unresolved. The CDR3 consists of 13 residues. The V end was cut by 5 bases, the J end by 7 bases, with 14 bases between. Germline loops: CDR1 SGHAT, CDR2 FQDESV (reference sequence). In DNA, the CDR3 is TGTGCCAGCAGCCTAAAAAACTCGGGGACCCAGTACTTC. Translating gives CASSLKNSGTQYF. Full variable domain (missing parts from reference TRBV11-1 and TRBJ2-5): EAEVAQSPRYKITEKSQAVAFWCDPISGHATLYWYRQILGQGPELLVQFQDESVVDDSQLPKDRFSAERLKGVDSTLKIQPAELGDSAMYLCASSLKNSGTQYFGPGTRLLVL.

The gene calls are TRBV9 and TRBJ2-7; possible D gene TRBD1, 6 bases. The CDR3 length is 14 residues. CDR1 is SGDLS, CDR2 YYNGEE, per germline. V gave up 4 bases and J gave up 6 bases, with 17 bases separating them. The CDR3 reads CASSLGAAAGEQYF. The CDR3 DNA reads TGTGCCAGCAGCCTGGGGGCGGCAGCTGGCGAGCAGTACTTC.

V gene TRBV27 combines with J gene TRBJ1-1; 7 bases fit TRBD1. The J segment lost 2 bases and the V segment lost 6 bases, leaving 9 bases of the junction unmatched. CDR3 size: 15 residues. Germline V gene lookup returns CDR1 MNHEY and CDR2 SMNVEV (reference sequence). This CDR3 is CASRRTPGGNTEAFF. CDR3 DNA: TGTGCCAGCAGGCGTACACCAGGGGGAAACACTGAAGCTTTCTTT.

The chain combines TRBV14 with TRBJ2-1; 7 positions agree with TRBD2. V lost 4 bases and J lost 4; bases outside the gene matches: 10. The CDR3 contains 16 residues. CDR1 SGHDN and CDR2 FVKESK come from the germline V gene. The CDR3 region has the DNA TGTGCCAGCAGCCCAGCGGTTAGCGGGCCTTACAATGAGCAGTTCTTC. Protein: CASSPAVSGPYNEQFF.